This T cell receptor beta chain derives from a study of early T cells in non-severe SARS-CoV-2 infection. The wider study: Bulk RNA isolated from unsorted whole blood underwent sequencing; chains were not paired.

Individual cDNA molecules were tagged with unique molecular identifiers, the study reported. TCRdb re-derived calls from the 5' RACE reads in MiXCR, one entry per CDR3 protein. The table shows roughly 90,000 distinct CDR3 sequences, with more than 13% occurring only once. This clonotype was sampled from an adult who was a healthcare worker with PCR-confirmed SARS-CoV-2 infection or an uninfected control (not recorded which). Sequenced: whole blood.

The CDR3 is CASSPQDGQRDTQYF. For the CDR3, the DNA is TGTGCCAGCAGCCCACAGGATGGGCAAAGAGATACGCAGTATTTT. The chain joins TRBV7-8 to TRBJ2-3; possible D gene TRBD1, 5 bases. This CDR3 has 15 amino acids. Germline assignment: CDR1 SGHVS and CDR2 FQNEAQ. Trimming took off 5 bases at V and 5 bases at J, with 17 bases between the two ends.